A single sample gave rise to the 5 T cell receptor beta chains below, sequenced in a study of vaccination and CD4 T cells after COVID-19. CD4+ T cells that had been cultured provided DNA sequenced with the Oncomine TCR Beta short-read assay. TCRdb independently ran MiXCR on the PCR reads; one entry per CDR3 protein. The sample contains about 11,000 distinct CDR3 sequences, around 41% of which appear only once. Treatment reported: roughly 10-day PBMC culture with coronavirus spike peptide pools or control peptides (ViraFEST assay). These receptors have no identified antigens. The sample here was CD4+ T cells from blood, cultured in vitro, taken after SARS-CoV-2 vaccination. These receptors all stem from a human donor who had recovered from COVID-19.

V gene TRBV19 combines with J gene TRBJ2-7; 9 bases line up with TRBD2. The CDR3 consists of 16 residues. Germline V lookup: CDR1 LNHDA, CDR2 SQIVND (reference sequence). With V trimmed by 6 bases and J by 2 bases, 11 bases remained unmatched. In DNA form, the CDR3 reads TGTGCCAGTAGCCAAACTCCTAGCGGGGCGGCCTACGAGCAGTACTTC. Its protein is CASSQTPSGAAYEQYF.

The J gene is TRBJ2-1, the V gene TRBV11-2; D may be TRBD2 (6 bases). Germline lookup yields CDR1 SGHAT and CDR2 FQNNGV. The ends were cut back, 4 bases at V and 5 bases at J, with 12 bases in the middle. There are 14 residues in the CDR3. CDR3 region: CASSSQRLDNEQFF. The CDR3 DNA follows: TGTGCCAGCAGCTCCCAGAGACTAGACAATGAGCAGTTCTTC.

There are a few counts of this clonotype. V is TRBV7-9 and J is TRBJ2-6, with D uncertain. Germline V gene data show CDR1 as SEHNR and CDR2 as FQNEAQ (reference sequence). The V end was cut by 4 bases, the J end by 0 bases, with 10 bases between. This CDR3 region has 16 residues. CDR3 in DNA: TGTGCCAGCAGCTCCACTGTCAGCTCTGGGGCCAACGTCCTGACTTTC. Translated, it gives CASSSTVSSGANVLTF. Full variable domain (outside the CDR3, taken from reference TRBV7-9 and TRBJ2-6): DTGVSQNPRHKITKRGQNVTFRCDPISEHNRLYWYRQTLGQGPEFLTYFQNEAQLEKSRLLSDRFSAERPKGSFSTLEIQRTEQGDSAMYLCASSSTVSSGANVLTFGAGSRLTVL.

The V call is TRBV11-1, the J call TRBJ1-6; 7 bases fit TRBD1. After removal of 3 bases from V and 8 bases from J, the junction contained 7 bases not matched to a gene. Germline V gives CDR1 SGHAT, CDR2 FQDESV (reference sequence). The length of the CDR3 is 15 residues. The CDR3 spells CASSLVGTEDSPLHF. The CDR3 DNA is TGTGCCAGCAGCTTGGTTGGGACAGAAGATTCACCCCTCCACTTT.

This clonotype occurred a few times. V is TRBV20-1 and J is TRBJ1-2; D unresolved. This CDR3 contains 12 residues. Trimming left V 5 bases short and J 0 bases short, with 7 bases between. CDR1 and CDR2 (germline): DFQATT, SNEGSKA (reference sequence). The CDR3 DNA is TGCAGTGCTCCGACTTCTAACTATGGCTACACCTTC. Translated, it gives CSAPTSNYGYTF.